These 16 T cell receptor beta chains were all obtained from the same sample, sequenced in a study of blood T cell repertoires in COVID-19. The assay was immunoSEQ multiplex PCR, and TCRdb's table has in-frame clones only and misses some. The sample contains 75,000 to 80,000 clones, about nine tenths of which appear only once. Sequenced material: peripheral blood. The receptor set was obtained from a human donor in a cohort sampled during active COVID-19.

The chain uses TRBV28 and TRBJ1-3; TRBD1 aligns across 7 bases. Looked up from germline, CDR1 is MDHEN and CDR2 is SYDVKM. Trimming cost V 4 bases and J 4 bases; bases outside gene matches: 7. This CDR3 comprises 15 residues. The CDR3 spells CASSSQGTGGNTIYF. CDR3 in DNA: TGTGCCAGCAGTTCACAGGGGACGGGGGGAAACACCATATATTTT.

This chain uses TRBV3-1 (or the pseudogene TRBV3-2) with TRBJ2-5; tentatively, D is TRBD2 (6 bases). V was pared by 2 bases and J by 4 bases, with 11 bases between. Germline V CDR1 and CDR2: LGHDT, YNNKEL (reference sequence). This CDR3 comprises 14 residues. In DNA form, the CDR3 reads TGTGCCAGCAGCCAATGGGACTCGCTAGAGACCCAGTACTTC. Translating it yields CASSQWDSLETQYF.

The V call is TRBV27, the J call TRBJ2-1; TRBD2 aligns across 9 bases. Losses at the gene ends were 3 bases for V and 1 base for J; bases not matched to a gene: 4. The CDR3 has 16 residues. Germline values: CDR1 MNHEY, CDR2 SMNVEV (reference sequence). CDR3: CASSFVSGRSYNEQFF. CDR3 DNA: TGTGCCAGCAGTTTTGTTAGCGGGAGATCCTACAATGAGCAGTTCTTC.

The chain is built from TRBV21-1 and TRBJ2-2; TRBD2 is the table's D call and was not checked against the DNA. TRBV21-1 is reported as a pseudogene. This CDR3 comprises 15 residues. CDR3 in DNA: TGTGCCAGCAGCCTTAGTAGCGGAAAGACCGGGGAGCTGTTTTTT. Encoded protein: CASSLSSGKTGELFF.

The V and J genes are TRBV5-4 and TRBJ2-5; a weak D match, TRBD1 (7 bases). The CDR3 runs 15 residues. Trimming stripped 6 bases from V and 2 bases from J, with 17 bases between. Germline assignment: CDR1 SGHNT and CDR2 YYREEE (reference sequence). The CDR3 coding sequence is TGTGCCAGCAACACACGACAGGGAGGTCAAGAGACCCAGTACTTC. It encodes CASNTRQGGQETQYF.

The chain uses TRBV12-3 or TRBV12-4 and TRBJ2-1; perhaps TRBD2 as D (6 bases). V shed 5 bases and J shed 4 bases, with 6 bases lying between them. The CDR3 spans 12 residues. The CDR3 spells CASSGGYNEQFF. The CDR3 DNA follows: TGTGCCAGCAGTGGGGGGTACAATGAGCAGTTCTTC.

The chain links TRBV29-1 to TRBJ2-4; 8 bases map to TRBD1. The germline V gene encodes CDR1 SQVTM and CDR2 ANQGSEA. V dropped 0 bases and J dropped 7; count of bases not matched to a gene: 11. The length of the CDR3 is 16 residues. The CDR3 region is CSVEDLPTGATNIQYF. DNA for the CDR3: TGCAGCGTTGAAGATCTTCCGACAGGGGCGACGAACATTCAGTACTTC.

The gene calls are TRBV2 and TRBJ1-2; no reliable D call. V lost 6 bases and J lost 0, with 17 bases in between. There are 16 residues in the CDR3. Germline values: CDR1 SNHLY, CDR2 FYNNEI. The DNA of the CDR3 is TGTGCCAGCAGAGAACTCTCCTCTACAGCTAACTATGGCTACACCTTC. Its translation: CASRELSSTANYGYTF. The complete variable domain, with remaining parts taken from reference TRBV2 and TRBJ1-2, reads EPEVTQTPSHQVTQMGQEVILRCVPISNHLYFYWYRQILGQKVEFLVSFYNNEISEKSEIFDDQFSVERPDGSNFTLKIRSTKLEDSAMYFCASRELSSTANYGYTFGSGTRLTVV.

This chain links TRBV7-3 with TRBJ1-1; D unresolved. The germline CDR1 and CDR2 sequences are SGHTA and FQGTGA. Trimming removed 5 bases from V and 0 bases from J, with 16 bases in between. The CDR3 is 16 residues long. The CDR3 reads CASSPTGSILNTEAFF. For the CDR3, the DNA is TGTGCCAGCAGCCCAACCGGGTCCATTTTGAACACTGAAGCTTTCTTT.

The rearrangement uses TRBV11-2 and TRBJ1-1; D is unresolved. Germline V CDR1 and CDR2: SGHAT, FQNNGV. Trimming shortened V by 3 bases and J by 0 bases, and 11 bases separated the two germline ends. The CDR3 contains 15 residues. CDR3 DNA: TGTGCCAGCAGCTTTAGCGCAGGTGTGAACACTGAAGCTTTCTTT. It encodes CASSFSAGVNTEAFF.

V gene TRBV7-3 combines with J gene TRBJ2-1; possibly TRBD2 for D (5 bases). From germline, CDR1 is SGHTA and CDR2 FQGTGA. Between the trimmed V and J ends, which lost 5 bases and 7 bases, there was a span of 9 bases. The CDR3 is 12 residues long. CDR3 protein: CASSRTRNEQFF. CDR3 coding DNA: TGTGCCAGCAGCAGAACTAGGAATGAGCAGTTCTTC.

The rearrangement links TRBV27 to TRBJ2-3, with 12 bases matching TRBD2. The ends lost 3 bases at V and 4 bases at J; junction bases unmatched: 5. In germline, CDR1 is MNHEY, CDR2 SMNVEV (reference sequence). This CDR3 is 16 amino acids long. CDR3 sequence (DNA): TGTGCCAGCAGTTTTTTGACTAGCGGGAGCCCAGATACGCAGTATTTT. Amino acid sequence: CASSFLTSGSPDTQYF.

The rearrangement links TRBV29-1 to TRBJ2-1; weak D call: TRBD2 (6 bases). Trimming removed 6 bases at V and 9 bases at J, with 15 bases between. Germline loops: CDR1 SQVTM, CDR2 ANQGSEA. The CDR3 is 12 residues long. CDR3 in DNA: TGCAGCGTCGCCTCGGGAGCCCCTGAGCAGTTCTTC. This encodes CSVASGAPEQFF.

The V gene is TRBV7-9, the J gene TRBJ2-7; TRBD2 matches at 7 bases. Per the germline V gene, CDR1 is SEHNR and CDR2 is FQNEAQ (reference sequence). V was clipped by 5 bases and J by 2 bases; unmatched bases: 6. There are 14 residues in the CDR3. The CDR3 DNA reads TGTGCCAGCAGCGCAAGCGGGGTAACCTACGAGCAGTACTTC. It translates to CASSASGVTYEQYF. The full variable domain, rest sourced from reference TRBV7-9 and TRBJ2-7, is DTGVSQNPRHKITKRGQNVTFRCDPISEHNRLYWYRQTLGQGPEFLTYFQNEAQLEKSRLLSDRFSAERPKGSFSTLEIQRTEQGDSAMYLCASSASGVTYEQYFGPGTRLTVT.

The CDR3 here is CASSSSNSHTQYF. DNA of the CDR3: TGTGCCAGCAGCTCATCCAATTCCCATACGCAGTATTTT. This rearrangement joins TRBV9 to TRBJ2-3; D is ambiguous. The CDR3 has 13 residues. Germline V gene data show CDR1 as SGDLS and CDR2 as YYNGEE. Trimming removed 4 bases from V and 7 bases from J, with 13 bases in between.

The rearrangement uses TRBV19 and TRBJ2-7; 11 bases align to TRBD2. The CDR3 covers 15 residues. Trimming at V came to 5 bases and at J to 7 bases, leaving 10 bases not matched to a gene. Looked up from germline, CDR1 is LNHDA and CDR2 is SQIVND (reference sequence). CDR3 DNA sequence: TGTGCCAGTAGTGTTTCTAGCGGGAGGCCGGGTGAGCAGTACTTC. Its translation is CASSVSSGRPGEQYF.